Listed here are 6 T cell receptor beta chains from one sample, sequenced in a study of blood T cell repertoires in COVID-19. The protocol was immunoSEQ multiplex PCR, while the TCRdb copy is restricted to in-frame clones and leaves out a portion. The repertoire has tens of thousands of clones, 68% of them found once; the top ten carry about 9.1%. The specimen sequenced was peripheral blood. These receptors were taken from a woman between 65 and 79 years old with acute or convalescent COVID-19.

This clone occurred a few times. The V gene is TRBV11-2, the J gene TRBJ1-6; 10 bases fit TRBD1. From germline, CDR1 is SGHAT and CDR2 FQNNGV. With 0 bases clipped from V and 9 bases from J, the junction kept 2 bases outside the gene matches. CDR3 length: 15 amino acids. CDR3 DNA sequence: TGTGCCAGCAGCTTAGACGGGACAGGGGTTTCACCCCTCCACTTT. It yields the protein CASSLDGTGVSPLHF.

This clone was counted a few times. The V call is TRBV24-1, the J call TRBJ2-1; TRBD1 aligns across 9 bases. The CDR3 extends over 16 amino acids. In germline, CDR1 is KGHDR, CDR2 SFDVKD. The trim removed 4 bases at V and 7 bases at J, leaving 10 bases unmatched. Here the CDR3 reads CATSDPGTGSRNEQFF. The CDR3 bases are TGTGCCACCAGTGACCCCGGGACAGGGAGTAGGAATGAGCAGTTCTTC.

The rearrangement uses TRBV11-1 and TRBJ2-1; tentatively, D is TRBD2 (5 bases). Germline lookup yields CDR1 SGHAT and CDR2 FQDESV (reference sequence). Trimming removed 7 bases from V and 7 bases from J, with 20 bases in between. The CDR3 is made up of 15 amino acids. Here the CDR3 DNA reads TGTGCCAGCACCCGTGGGTGGGAGCGAGGGAATGAGCAGTTCTTC. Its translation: CASTRGWERGNEQFF. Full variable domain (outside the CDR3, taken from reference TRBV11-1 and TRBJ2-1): EAEVAQSPRYKITEKSQAVAFWCDPISGHATLYWYRQILGQGPELLVQFQDESVVDDSQLPKDRFSAERLKGVDSTLKIQPAELGDSAMYLCASTRGWERGNEQFFGPGTRLTVL.

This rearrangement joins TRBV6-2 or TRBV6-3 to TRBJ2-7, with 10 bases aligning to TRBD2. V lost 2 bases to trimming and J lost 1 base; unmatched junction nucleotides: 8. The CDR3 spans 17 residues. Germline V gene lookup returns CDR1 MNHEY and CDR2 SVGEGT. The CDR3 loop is CASSYPAGTSVSYEQYF. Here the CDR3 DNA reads TGTGCCAGCAGTTACCCGGCGGGGACTAGCGTATCCTACGAGCAGTACTTC.

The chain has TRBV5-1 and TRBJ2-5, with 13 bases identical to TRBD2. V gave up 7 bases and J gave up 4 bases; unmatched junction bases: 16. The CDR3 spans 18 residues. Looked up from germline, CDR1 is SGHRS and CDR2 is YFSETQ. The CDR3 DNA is TGCGCCAGCGGGACTGGACTAGCGGGAGAGGTTCGTGGAGAGACCCAGTACTTC. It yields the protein CASGTGLAGEVRGETQYF.

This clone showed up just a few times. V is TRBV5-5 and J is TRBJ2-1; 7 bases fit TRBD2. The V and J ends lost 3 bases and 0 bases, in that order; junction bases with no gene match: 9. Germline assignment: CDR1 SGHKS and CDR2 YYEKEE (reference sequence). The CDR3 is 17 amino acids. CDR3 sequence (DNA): TGTGCCAGCAGCTCTTACCCGGGCGGGAGCTCCTACAATGAGCAGTTCTTC. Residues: CASSSYPGGSSYNEQFF.